Listed below are T cell receptor beta chains from one sample, sequenced in a study of blood T cell repertoires in COVID-19. Method: immunoSEQ multiplex PCR; TCRdb's copy keeps in-frame clones and lacks some. The sample contains approximately 63,000 clones, 65% to 85% of which appear only once. The sequenced material came from peripheral blood. The receptor source for this set is a woman in her seventies with acute or convalescent COVID-19. Each CDR3 is given with its conserved first and last residue. The order of the fields is clone size, J gene, V gene, D gene, CDR3 DNA, CDR3 protein. A D gene is named only where the DNA matches it firmly. Clone size is shown for a subset of rows, as once, few, many or a class of expanded clone.

abundance: few
j_gene: TRBJ1-1
v_gene: TRBV2
d_gene: TRBD1
CDR3nt: TGTGCCAGCAGGCTAGACAGGGCCACTGAAGCTTTCTTT
CDR3aa: CASRLDRATEAFF

abundance: .
j_gene: TRBJ2-1
v_gene: TRBV12-3/TRBV12-4
d_gene: .
CDR3nt: TGTGCCAGCAGTTTTCCCAACAATGAGCAGTTCTTC
CDR3aa: CASSFPNNEQFF

abundance: .
j_gene: TRBJ2-3
v_gene: TRBV7-3
d_gene: TRBD1
CDR3nt: TGTGCCAGCAGCTTATCCGGCAGGGGGCTACCAGATACGCAGTATTTT
CDR3aa: CASSLSGRGLPDTQYF

abundance: .
j_gene: TRBJ2-3
v_gene: TRBV30
d_gene: .
CDR3nt: TGTGCCTGGAGCTTAGGCTTTCGGGGCACAGATACGCAGTATTTT
CDR3aa: CAWSLGFRGTDTQYF

abundance: once
j_gene: TRBJ2-3
v_gene: TRBV19
d_gene: .
CDR3nt: TGTGCCAGTAGTCCCCCGGGATGGTACCCAGATACGCAGTATTTT
CDR3aa: CASSPPGWYPDTQYF

abundance: .
j_gene: TRBJ1-5
v_gene: TRBV25-1
d_gene: TRBD1
CDR3nt: TGTGCCAGCAGTGGACAGGGGGCCCAGCATTTT
CDR3aa: CASSGQGAQHF

abundance: .
j_gene: TRBJ1-2
v_gene: TRBV28
d_gene: TRBD1
CDR3nt: TGTGCCAGCAGGACGGACAGGGGCCATGGCTACACCTTC
CDR3aa: CASRTDRGHGYTF

abundance: .
j_gene: TRBJ1-6
v_gene: TRBV3-1/TRBV3-2
d_gene: .
CDR3nt: TGTGCCAGCAGCCAAGGGGGGCCCATTGGGAGCTCCTATAATTCACCCCTCCACTTT
CDR3aa: CASSQGGPIGSSYNSPLHF

abundance: once
j_gene: TRBJ2-5
v_gene: TRBV11-3
d_gene: .
CDR3nt: TGTGCCAGCAGCTTAGATGACAGGGCGGGGGGAGCGGGGGCCCCAGAGACCCAGTACTTC
CDR3aa: CASSLDDRAGGAGAPETQYF

abundance: .
j_gene: TRBJ2-5
v_gene: TRBV3-1/TRBV3-2
d_gene: TRBD2
CDR3nt: TGTGCCAGCAGCCAAGAGTATACTAGCGGGGGGCTAGGGTGGAAGACCCAGTACTTC
CDR3aa: CASSQEYTSGGLGWKTQYF

abundance: .
j_gene: TRBJ2-7
v_gene: TRBV25-1
d_gene: TRBD2
CDR3nt: TGTGCCAGCAGTGAATCCGGGACTAGCGGGGAACAGTACTTC
CDR3aa: CASSESGTSGEQYF

abundance: .
j_gene: TRBJ1-5
v_gene: TRBV18
d_gene: .
CDR3nt: TGTGCCAGCTCACCCCGACGGGGAAACGACCAGCCCCAGCATTTT
CDR3aa: CASSPRRGNDQPQHF

abundance: .
j_gene: TRBJ1-3
v_gene: TRBV27
d_gene: .
CDR3nt: TGTGCCAGCAGTTTGGAGGGGAGCTCTGGAAACACCATATATTTT
CDR3aa: CASSLEGSSGNTIYF